The 2 T cell receptor beta chains below all came from one sample that was sequenced in a study of Ad26.COV2.S vaccination and SARS-CoV-2 variants. Produced via immunoSEQ multiplex PCR; TCRdb's table is partial and in-frame only. The sample consists of some 350,000 clones, roughly nine tenths of them appearing once. Treatment here: 15 to 20 received Ad26.COV2.S at low or high dose, single or two shots; about 5 received placebo; per-sample allocation not given. Following the first vaccine or placebo injection, samples were taken on day 63. The sequencing used peripheral blood, collected in a trial of Ad26.COV2.S vaccine versus placebo. These receptors all come from a person between 18 and 65 years old who received the Ad26.COV2.S COVID-19 vaccine or a placebo.

The chain has TRBV7-7 and TRBJ2-1, with 12 bases fitting TRBD2. The CDR3 is 17 amino acids. The V segment lost 1 base and the J segment 1 base; nucleotides outside the gene matches: 2. Germline values: CDR1 SSHAT, CDR2 FNYEAQ (reference sequence). CDR3 sequence: CASSLGLAGGSYNEQFF. The CDR3 nucleotides read TGTGCCAGCAGCTTAGGGCTAGCGGGAGGGTCCTACAATGAGCAGTTCTTC.

As for this clone: The junction does not match germline at one end; this may be a read error. The J gene is TRBJ2-1, the V gene TRBV4-3; D call uncertain. The CDR3 loop spans 15 amino acids. Germline CDR1 LGHNA, CDR2 YSLEER. The CDR3, as DNA: TGCGCCAGCAGCCAAGGACTGGAACTCTACGATGAGCAGTTCTTC. Amino acid sequence: CASSQGLELYDEQFF.